Listed here is a single T cell receptor beta chain. Its antigen is currently unknown. These data belong to a study of T cell responses to AZD1222 COVID-19 vaccine. Assay used: immunoSEQ multiplex PCR; TCRdb lists only in-frame clones, some missing. The table shows around 110,000 clones, with approximately 90% occurring only once. Trimming shortened V by 3 bases and J by 4 bases, and 9 bases separated the two germline ends. The length of the CDR3 is 13 residues. Germline values: CDR1 KGHSH, CDR2 LQKENI. Study conclusions and caveats: The study sampled repertoires only after the peak T cell response. Seropositivity was recorded at baseline in only 6 or 7 AZD1222 recipients. Nearly half of the spike-specific TCRs reportedly recognize variant regions that carry no mutations. The study found vaccine-associated CD4 TCRs spanning spike, dominant at 160-218 and 743-854.

This TCR was recovered from an adult in good health. The source material was peripheral blood, sampled on day 0 of AZD1222 vaccination. This chain uses TRBV18 with TRBJ2-5; no firm D call. This CDR3 is CASSPGLGETQYF. In nucleotides, the CDR3 is TGTGCCAGCTCACCCGGCTTGGGAGAGACCCAGTACTTC.